The 23 T cell receptor beta chains listed next were all sequenced from one sample in a study of blood T cell repertoires in COVID-19. The protocol was immunoSEQ multiplex PCR, while the TCRdb copy is restricted to in-frame clones and leaves out a portion. The table lists about 140,000 clones, over 80% of them singletons. Material for sequencing was peripheral blood. All receptors come from a human donor in a cohort sampled during active COVID-19.

The gene calls are TRBV7-8 and TRBJ1-1; TRBD1 agrees at 7 bases. J gave up 2 bases and V 5 bases, and 8 bases lay outside the gene matches. The germline V gene encodes CDR1 SGHVS and CDR2 FQNEAQ. This CDR3 comprises 15 residues. CDR3 protein: CASSTSGTANTEAFF. In DNA form, the CDR3 reads TGTGCCAGCAGCACCTCCGGGACAGCTAACACTGAAGCTTTCTTT.

In its sample, this clone was seen once. The rearrangement links TRBV29-1 to TRBJ2-3, with 11 nucleotides matching TRBD2. Germline CDR1 and CDR2: SQVTM and ANQGSEA. The V gene end was trimmed by 6 bases and the J gene end by 7 bases; junction bases not matched to a gene: 6. The CDR3 has 13 amino acids. In nucleotides, the CDR3 is TGCAGCGTGAGGGGGACTAGCGGAAATACGCAGTATTTT. Amino acid sequence: CSVRGTSGNTQYF.

Comment on this clone: Germline is not matched at one junction end, which may reflect a read error. This chain uses TRBV5-8 with TRBJ1-5; 7 nucleotides agree with TRBD1. There are 14 residues in the CDR3. Germline V gene data show CDR1 as SGHTS and CDR2 as YDEGEE. Written as DNA, the CDR3 is TGTGCCAGCAGCTTGGGGCCCGGGACAGAACCCCACCATTTT. It translates to CASSLGPGTEPHHF.

The V and J genes are TRBV4-3 and TRBJ2-1; 10 bases map to TRBD2. CDR1 is LGHNA and CDR2 is YSLEER in the germline V gene. The CDR3 runs to 17 residues. Trimming cost V 3 bases and J 7 bases; bases outside gene matches: 12. The CDR3 reads CASSHGRAGGPRNEQFF. Here the CDR3 DNA reads TGCGCCAGCAGCCATGGGCGAGCGGGAGGGCCGCGGAATGAGCAGTTCTTC.

The chain couples TRBV21-1 to TRBJ2-1; the tabulated D call, TRBD1, remains unverified against the DNA. TRBV21-1 is a pseudogene segment. CDR3 size: 15 residues. The DNA for the CDR3 is TGTGCCAGCAGCAAAGCGCAAGGGCAGGGTAATGAGCAGTTCTTC. Translation: CASSKAQGQGNEQFF.

This clone was counted a single time. The chain is built from TRBV30 and TRBJ2-5, with 10 bases that match TRBD2. Trimming removed 0 bases from V and 3 bases from J; junction bases left unmatched: 1. CDR3 length: 14 amino acids. Germline-derived CDR1 and CDR2 are GTSNPN and SVGIG (reference sequence). This chain's CDR3 is CAWSVTSGKETQYF. In DNA, the CDR3 is TGTGCCTGGAGTGTAACTAGCGGGAAAGAGACCCAGTACTTC.

The chain links TRBV30 to TRBJ1-6; D call uncertain. Germline V gene data show CDR1 as GTSNPN and CDR2 as SVGIG (reference sequence). V shed 2 bases and J shed 7 bases, with 9 bases lying between them. This CDR3 comprises 13 residues. CDR3 amino acids: CAWSSDMNSPLHF. CDR3 coding DNA: TGTGCCTGGAGTTCCGACATGAATTCACCCCTCCACTTT.

V gene TRBV25-1 combines with J gene TRBJ2-3, with D unclear. CDR1 is MGHDK, CDR2 SYGVNS, per germline. The V gene lost 5 bases and the J gene lost 6 bases, with 15 bases spanning the gap. CDR3 length equals 14 residues. CDR3 in amino acids: CASSYLYLADTQYF. CDR3 sequence (DNA): TGTGCCAGCAGTTACTTATACCTCGCTGATACGCAGTATTTT. Complete variable domain (other parts from reference TRBV25-1 and TRBJ2-3): EADIYQTPRYLVIGTGKKITLECSQTMGHDKMYWYQQDPGMELHLIHYSYGVNSTEKGDLSSESTVSRIRTEHFPLTLESARPSHTSQYLCASSYLYLADTQYFGPGTRLTVL.

The V call is TRBV6-5, the J call TRBJ1-3; perhaps TRBD1 as D (5 bases). The CDR3 loop spans 15 amino acids. The V end lost 6 bases, the J end lost 4 bases, and 16 bases lay between the germline ends. Germline CDR1 and CDR2: MNHEY and SVGAGI. In DNA form, the CDR3 reads TGTGCCAGCAGAAGTCTACAGGTTTTAGGAAACACCATATATTTT. It specifies CASRSLQVLGNTIYF.

The chain has TRBV6-2 or TRBV6-3 and TRBJ2-5; D is uncertain. The CDR3 has 11 residues. From germline, CDR1 is MNHEY and CDR2 SVGEGT. The V and J ends lost 2 bases and 5 bases respectively, with 3 bases between them. The CDR3 DNA reads TGTGCCAGCAGTTACGAGGAGACCCAGTACTTC. Translated: CASSYEETQYF.

The J gene is TRBJ1-1, the V gene TRBV29-1; D gene ambiguous. The CDR3 is made up of 10 amino acids. The germline V and J ends were trimmed by 5 bases and 6 bases, with 7 bases remaining between them. Germline CDR1 and CDR2: SQVTM and ANQGSEA. In DNA form, the CDR3 reads TGCAGCGTTCCGGAGGCTGAAGCTTTCTTT. This sequence encodes CSVPEAEAFF. Drawing the rest from reference TRBV29-1 and TRBJ1-1, the complete variable domain is SAVISQKPSRDICQRGTSLTIQCQVDSQVTMMFWYRQQPGQSLTLIATANQGSEATYESGFVIDKFPISRPNLTFSTLTVSNMSPEDSSIYLCSVPEAEAFFGQGTRLTVV.

This chain joins TRBV15 and TRBJ2-2, with 9 nucleotides matching TRBD2. CDR1 is LNHNV, CDR2 YYDKDF, per germline (reference sequence). Unmatched junction bases numbered 7, after V lost 4 bases and J lost 1 base. The length of the CDR3 is 17 residues. CDR3 in amino acids: CATSNRFSGRNTGELFF. For the CDR3, the DNA is TGTGCCACCAGCAATCGGTTTAGCGGGAGGAACACCGGGGAGCTGTTTTTT.

The chain joins TRBV27 to TRBJ2-1; TRBD2 matches 11 bases. The trim removed 4 bases at V and 8 bases at J, leaving 10 bases unmatched. The germline V gene encodes CDR1 MNHEY and CDR2 SMNVEV (reference sequence). This CDR3 is built from 16 residues. The CDR3 reads CASSSLLAGGGYEQFF. In DNA, the CDR3 is TGTGCCAGCAGTTCACTCCTAGCGGGAGGTGGCTATGAGCAGTTCTTC.

The chain employs TRBV30 and TRBJ2-7; 9 nucleotides agree with TRBD2. The J segment lost 2 bases and the V segment lost 8 bases, leaving 16 bases of the junction unmatched. The CDR3 spans 16 residues. Looked up from germline, CDR1 is GTSNPN and CDR2 is SVGIG (reference sequence). Written as DNA, the CDR3 is TGTGCCGGCACTGCCGCGGGAGGGCCATTTACCTACGAGCAGTACTTC. Translation gives CAGTAAGGPFTYEQYF.

The rearrangement links TRBV30 to TRBJ1-2; D remains ambiguous. Trimming cost V 0 bases and J 3 bases, with 5 bases left between them. CDR1 GTSNPN and CDR2 SVGIG come from the germline V gene (reference sequence). The CDR3 is 12 residues long. The CDR3 protein is CAWSVLYYGYTF. CDR3 coding DNA: TGTGCCTGGAGTGTACTGTACTATGGCTACACCTTC.

This rearrangement joins TRBV18 to TRBJ2-4, with a weak D call TRBD2 (5 bases). This CDR3 comprises 14 residues. The V and J ends lost 6 bases and 1 base respectively, with 10 bases between them. Germline CDR1 is KGHSH and CDR2 is LQKENI. The CDR3 is CASSEGVAKNIQYF. The CDR3 DNA follows: TGTGCCAGCTCCGAGGGCGTTGCCAAAAACATTCAGTACTTC.

The chain has TRBV3-1 (or the pseudogene TRBV3-2) and TRBJ2-1; perhaps TRBD1 as D (6 bases). The CDR3 sequence is 15 residues long. Trimming stripped 2 bases from V and 8 bases from J, with 16 bases between. The germline gives CDR1 LGHDT, CDR2 YNNKEL (reference sequence). The CDR3 sequence is CASSQLPTQGDEQFF. CDR3 nucleotides: TGTGCCAGCAGCCAACTACCAACACAGGGCGATGAGCAGTTCTTC.

V is TRBV3-1 (or the pseudogene TRBV3-2) and J is TRBJ2-5, with 16 nucleotides matching TRBD2. Germline values: CDR1 LGHDT, CDR2 YNNKEL (reference sequence). The CDR3 has 18 amino acids. J lost 7 bases, V lost 4 bases, and 12 bases had no gene match. The CDR3 region has the DNA TGTGCCAGCAGCCTGGGACTAGCGGGAGGGCCAGTCGAAGGGACCCAGTACTTC. It specifies CASSLGLAGGPVEGTQYF.

The table lists this clone with a count of one. V and J are TRBV5-3 and TRBJ2-3; D is ambiguous. TRBV5-3 is assigned to the ORF class and has an uncertain function. V gave up 1 base and J gave up 2 bases, with 11 bases separating them. CDR3 size: 15 residues. Here the CDR3 DNA reads TGTGCCAGAAGCTTGCTACCAAACTTCACAGATACGCAGTATTTT. Translated: CARSLLPNFTDTQYF.

The chain employs TRBV5-1 and TRBJ2-1; 9 bases line up with TRBD2. Germline CDR1 is SGHRS and CDR2 is YFSETQ. V lost 5 bases, J lost 5 bases, and 8 bases stayed unmatched. This CDR3 is 15 amino acids long. For the CDR3, the DNA is TGCGCCAGCAGGATCGCGGGAGGGCACCACAATGAGCAGTTCTTC. Its protein product is CASRIAGGHHNEQFF.

The chain links TRBV11-2 to TRBJ2-5, with 14 bases lining up with TRBD2. Germline V lookup: CDR1 SGHAT, CDR2 FQNNGV. The ends lost 4 bases at V and 4 bases at J; junction bases unmatched: 2. The CDR3 contains 15 residues. CDR3 residues: CASSSTSGRGETQYF. CDR3 nucleotide sequence: TGTGCCAGCAGCTCGACTAGCGGGAGGGGAGAGACCCAGTACTTC.

The V and J genes are TRBV11-2 and TRBJ2-4, with TRBD1 matching 8 bases. J lost 3 bases, V lost 1 base, and 11 bases had no gene match. Germline V gene sequence: CDR1 SGHAT, CDR2 FQNNGV. The CDR3 is 18 residues long. In nucleotides, the CDR3 is TGTGCCAGCAGCTTAGTATTCAACGGACAGGGAGGCAAAAACATTCAGTACTTC. Amino acid sequence: CASSLVFNGQGGKNIQYF.

The chain combines TRBV7-6 with TRBJ1-1; D not resolved. This CDR3 spans 15 amino acids. Germline V CDR1 and CDR2: SGHVS, FNYEAQ. Trimming took 5 bases from V and 1 from J, leaving 14 bases between them. CDR3 in DNA: TGTGCCAGCAGCCCCAATCCCCTCAGGAACACTGAAGCTTTCTTT. Translated: CASSPNPLRNTEAFF.